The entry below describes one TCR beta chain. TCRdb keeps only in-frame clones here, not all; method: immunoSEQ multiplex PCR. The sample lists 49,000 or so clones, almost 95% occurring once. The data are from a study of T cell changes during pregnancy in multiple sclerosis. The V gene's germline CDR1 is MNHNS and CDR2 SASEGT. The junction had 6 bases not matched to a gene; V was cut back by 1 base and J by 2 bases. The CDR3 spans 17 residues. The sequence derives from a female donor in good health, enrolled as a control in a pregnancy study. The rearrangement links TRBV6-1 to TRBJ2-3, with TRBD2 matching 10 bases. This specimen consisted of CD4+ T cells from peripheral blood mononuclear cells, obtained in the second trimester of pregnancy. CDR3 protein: CASSEDRAGGPTDTQYF. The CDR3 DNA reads TGTGCCAGCAGTGAAGATCGAGCGGGGGGGCCCACAGATACGCAGTATTTT.